This T cell receptor (beta chain) originates from a study of shared clonotypes between healthy human individuals. About the study: Researchers drew samples from two women and three men aged 18 to 49. Broader study findings: Tissue TCR repertoires likely differ from these blood-only repertoires.

Each of the donors was a healthy adult who was HIV-negative and had not had a recent acute infection or vaccination. Donors were Caucasian adults residing in Nashville, Tennessee, USA. Assay: immunoSEQ multiplex PCR; the TCRdb copy retains only in-frame clones and omits some. The sample contains about 1.4 million clones, more than 95% of which appear only once. CDR3 length: 15 residues. In germline, CDR1 is LGHNT, CDR2 FRNRAP. Trimming took off 5 bases at V and 9 bases at J, with 21 bases between the two ends. Comments on this clone: No antigen is known for it.

The rearrangement joins TRBV12-5 to TRBJ2-3; D perhaps matches TRBD2 (6 bases). The sequenced material came from naive CD4+ T cells sorted from blood. Subset reported: CD45RA+ positively selected. The TCR originated in a man under 40 in good health. The DNA for the CDR3 is TGTGCTAGTGGTATCACCGGGACTCAAGACATAACGCAGTATTTT. This sequence encodes CASGITGTQDITQYF.